The T cell receptor (beta chain) described here comes from a study of cytomegalovirus exposure and HLA in healthy donors. Study results and limitations: The classifier was said to identify cytomegalovirus status with high specificity and sensitivity.

About this clone: No antigen is known for it.

PCR was performed using 60 Vbeta and 13 Jbeta primers. The data were produced by immunoSEQ multiplex PCR, yet TCRdb's version contains in-frame clones alone and is incomplete. The data contain around 150,000 clones, 76% of them singletons. The specimen was PBMCs. The receptor was isolated from a man aged 40-49 years in good health and CMV-seronegative.

DNA for the CDR3: TGTGCCGGGGCCTGGCGGAACCAAGAGACCCAGTACTTC. This codes for CAGAWRNQETQYF. The rearrangement joins TRBV6-1 to TRBJ2-5, with TRBD1 as a possible D gene (5 bases). The CDR3 has 13 amino acids. V gave up 11 bases and J gave up 0 bases, with 13 bases separating them. Germline V gene sequence: CDR1 MNHNS, CDR2 SASEGT.